This TCR beta chain appears in the sequencing data of a study of OX40 agonist ivuxolimab in advanced cancers. As for the study in general: All patients had ivuxolimab intravenously every 2 weeks at 0.01 to 10 mg/kg. Findings and limits, study-wide: The specificity for antigen of the expanded peripheral T cells was not determined.

As for this clone: Its antigen is unknown.

TCRdb's copy holds only in-frame clones and misses some; the assay was immunoSEQ multiplex PCR. Counted here are 35,000 or so clones, more than 75% occurring once; the ten biggest clones make up roughly 2%. Per the germline V gene, CDR1 is SGDLS and CDR2 is YYNGEE. This CDR3 has 16 residues. J was trimmed by 5 bases and V by 0 bases; bases with no gene match: 9. Patients who had autoimmune disease history or got systemic immunosuppression were left out. The chain carries TRBV9 and TRBJ2-7; 9 bases are shared with TRBD1. Sequenced here: CD4+ or CD8+ T cells sorted from blood, sampled in a trial of the OX40 agonist ivuxolimab. The receptor comes from an adult with an advanced solid tumor such as melanoma, head and neck, liver or kidney cancer. The CDR3 bases are TGTGCCAGCAGCGTAGCAGGGGCCGGGACAGGGCACGAGCAGTACTTC. Its protein is CASSVAGAGTGHEQYF. The full variable domain, completed using reference TRBV9 and TRBJ2-7, is DSGVTQTPKHLITATGQRVTLRCSPRSGDLSVYWYQQSLDQGLQFLIQYYNGEERAKGNILERFSAQQFPDLHSELNLSSLELGDSALYFCASSVAGAGTGHEQYFGPGTRLTVT.